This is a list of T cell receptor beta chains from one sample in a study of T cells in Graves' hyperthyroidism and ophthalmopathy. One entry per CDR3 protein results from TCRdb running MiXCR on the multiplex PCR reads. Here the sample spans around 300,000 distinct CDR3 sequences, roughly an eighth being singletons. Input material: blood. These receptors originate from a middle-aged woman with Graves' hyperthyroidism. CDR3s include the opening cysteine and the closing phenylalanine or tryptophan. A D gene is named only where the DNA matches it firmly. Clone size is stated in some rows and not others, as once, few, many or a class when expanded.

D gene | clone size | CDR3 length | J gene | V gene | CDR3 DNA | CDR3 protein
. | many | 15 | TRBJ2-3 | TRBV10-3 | TGTGCCACCAGCGCCCCGGGACAAAACACAGATACGCAGTATTTT | CATSAPGQNTDTQYF
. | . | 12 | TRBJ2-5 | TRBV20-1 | TGCAGTGCCATAGACAACCAAGAGGCCCAGTACTTC | CSAIDNQEAQYF
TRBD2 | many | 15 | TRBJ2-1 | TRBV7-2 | TGTGCCAGCAGCTTAGGTTTAGTAGCGGGAGTTGAGCAGTTCTTC | CASSLGLVAGVEQFF
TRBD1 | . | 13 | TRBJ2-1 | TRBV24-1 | TGTGCCACCACCGGGACAGGGTGGAATGAGCAGTTCTTC | CATTGTGWNEQFF
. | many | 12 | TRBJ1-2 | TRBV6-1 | TGTGCCAGCACTGGGACGGCCTATGGCTACACCTTC | CASTGTAYGYTF
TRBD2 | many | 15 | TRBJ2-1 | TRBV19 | TGTGCCAGTAGTATCTTTAGCGGGAGGGCGGGTGAGCAGTTCTTC | CASSIFSGRAGEQFF
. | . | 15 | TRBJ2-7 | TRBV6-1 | TGTGCCAGCAGTCGGGGGACCGAAGTCACGGGAGAGCAGTACTTC | CASSRGTEVTGEQYF
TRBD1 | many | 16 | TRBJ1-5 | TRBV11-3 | TGTGCCAGCAGCCCGGACAGGGGGCTCGCGCATCAGCCCCAGCATTTT | CASSPDRGLAHQPQHF
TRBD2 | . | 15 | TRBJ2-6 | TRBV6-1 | TGTGCCAGCAGTCGGACTAGCGAAGGGGCCAACGTCCTGACTTTC | CASSRTSEGANVLTF
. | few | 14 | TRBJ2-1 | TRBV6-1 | TGTGCCAGCATAGGATTCAGCTCCTACAATGAGCAGTTCTTC | CASIGFSSYNEQFF
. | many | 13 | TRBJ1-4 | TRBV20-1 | TGCAGTGCTAGAGAAGGGTATGGTGAAAAACTGTTTTTT | CSAREGYGEKLFF
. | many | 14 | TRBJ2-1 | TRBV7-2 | TGTGCCAGCAGCTTAGGGGGGAGTTTAAATGAGCAGTTCTTC | CASSLGGSLNEQFF
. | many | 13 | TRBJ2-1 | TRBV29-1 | TGCAGCGTCATGTGGGGGGTGGGTAATGAGCAGTTCTTC | CSVMWGVGNEQFF
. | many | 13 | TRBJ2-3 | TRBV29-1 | TGCAGCGTACGCATGGTGGGGACAGATACGCAGTATTTT | CSVRMVGTDTQYF
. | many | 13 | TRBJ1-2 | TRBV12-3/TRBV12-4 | TGTGCCAGCAGTTATGGGCAGGGAGGGGACTACACCTTC | CASSYGQGGDYTF
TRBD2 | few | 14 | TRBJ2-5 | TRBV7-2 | TGTGCCAGCAGCTTAGGCTTCAGCGGGAGGGCCCAGTACTTC | CASSLGFSGRAQYF
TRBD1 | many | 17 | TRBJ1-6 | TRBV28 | TGTGCCAGCAGTCCCAACAGGGGTAGCGGTTCAAATTCACCCCTCCACTTT | CASSPNRGSGSNSPLHF
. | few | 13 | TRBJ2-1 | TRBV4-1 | TGCGCCAGCCGAAAGACAGGGAGGAGTGAGCAGTTCTTC | CASRKTGRSEQFF
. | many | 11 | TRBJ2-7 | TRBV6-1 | TGTGCCAGCAGTAAACACTACGAGCAGTACTTC | CASSKHYEQYF
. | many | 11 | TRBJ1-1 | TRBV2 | TGTGCCAGCAGTAGGGAGACTGAAGCTTTCTTT | CASSRETEAFF
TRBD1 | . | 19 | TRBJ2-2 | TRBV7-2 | TGTGCCAGCAGCTTAGCGCCTTGGACAGGGGGCTGGGTTGGCGGGGAGCTGTTTTTT | CASSLAPWTGGWVGGELFF
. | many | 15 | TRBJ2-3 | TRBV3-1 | TGTGCCAGCAGCCCAGATTTGCCGGTCACAGATACGCAGTATTTT | CASSPDLPVTDTQYF
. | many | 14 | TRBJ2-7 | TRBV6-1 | TGTGCCACCGCCTTGACAGGAAGGTCCTACGAGCAGTACTTC | CATALTGRSYEQYF
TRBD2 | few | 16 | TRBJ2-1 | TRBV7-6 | TGTGCCAGCAGCTTAATAGCGGGGGGGACCTACAATGAGCAGTTCTTC | CASSLIAGGTYNEQFF
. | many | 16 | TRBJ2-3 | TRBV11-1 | TGTGCCAGCAGCTTCGGGGCGGCCTCTAGCACAGATACGCAGTATTTT | CASSFGAASSTDTQYF
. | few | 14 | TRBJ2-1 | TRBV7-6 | TGTGCCAGCAGCTTAGACGACAGCTACAATGAGCAGTTCTTC | CASSLDDSYNEQFF
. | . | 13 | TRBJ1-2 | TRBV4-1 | TGCGCCAGCAGCCAGACCAGCCTGGGGGGCTACACCTTC | CASSQTSLGGYTF
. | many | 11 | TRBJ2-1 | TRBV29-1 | TGCAGCGGGGCGAGGGATGGTGAGCAGTTCTTC | CSGARDGEQFF
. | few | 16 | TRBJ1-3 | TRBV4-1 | TGCGCCAGCAGCCAAGATTGGCAGTACTCTGGAAACACCATATATTTT | CASSQDWQYSGNTIYF
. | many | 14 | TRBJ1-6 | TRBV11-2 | TGTGCCAGCAGCTTAAGGCAGGGAGCTTCACCCCTCCACTTT | CASSLRQGASPLHF
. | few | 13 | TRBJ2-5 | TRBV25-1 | TGTGCCAGCAGTGAATCTCCCGCAGAGACCCAGTACTTC | CASSESPAETQYF
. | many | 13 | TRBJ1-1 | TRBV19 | TGTGCCAGTACCATCACAGCTGGGGCTGAAGCTTTCTTT | CASTITAGAEAFF
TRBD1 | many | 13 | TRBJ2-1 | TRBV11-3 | TGTGCCAGCAGCCGTGGACAGGGCAATGAGCAGTTCTTC | CASSRGQGNEQFF
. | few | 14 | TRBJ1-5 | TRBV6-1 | TGTGCCTGCAGTGAACGCAGCTTCAATCAGCCCCAGCATTTT | CACSERSFNQPQHF
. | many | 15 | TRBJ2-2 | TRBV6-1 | TGTGCCAGCAGGGGTCGGGCCTCCCTGACCGGGGAGCTGTTTTTT | CASRGRASLTGELFF
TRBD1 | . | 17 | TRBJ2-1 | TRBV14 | TGTGCCAGCAGCCAAGCGGCTTGGGACAGGGGATACAATGAGCAGTTCTTC | CASSQAAWDRGYNEQFF
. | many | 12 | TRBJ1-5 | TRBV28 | TGTGCCAGCAGCCCCCTGAATCAGCCCCAGCATTTT | CASSPLNQPQHF
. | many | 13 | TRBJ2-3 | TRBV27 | TGTGCCAGCAGTTTTATAAGGACAGATACGCAGTATTTT | CASSFIRTDTQYF
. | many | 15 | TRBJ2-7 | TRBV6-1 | TGTGCCAGCTCCAGGGGGGGCATAAGCTCCTACGAGCAGTACTTC | CASSRGGISSYEQYF
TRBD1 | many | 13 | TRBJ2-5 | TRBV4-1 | TGCGCCAGCGGGACAGGGGGAAAAGAGACCCAGTACTTC | CASGTGGKETQYF
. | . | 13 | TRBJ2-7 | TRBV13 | TGTGCCAGCAGCCGGACTCCGAACTACGAGCAGTACTTC | CASSRTPNYEQYF
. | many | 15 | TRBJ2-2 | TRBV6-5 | TGTGCCAGCAGTTACCGTAGTTCGGCCCCCGGGGAGCTGTTTTTT | CASSYRSSAPGELFF
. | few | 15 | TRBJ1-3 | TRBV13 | TGTGCCAGCAGCTCATTGGGGGCTCCTGGAAACACCATATATTTT | CASSSLGAPGNTIYF
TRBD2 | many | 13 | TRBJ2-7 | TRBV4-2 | TGTGCCAGCAGCAACACAGCGGGAGACGAGCAGTACTTC | CASSNTAGDEQYF
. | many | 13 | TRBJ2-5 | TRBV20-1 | TGCAGTGCTCGGACATCTCCGACGGAGACCCAGTACTTC | CSARTSPTETQYF
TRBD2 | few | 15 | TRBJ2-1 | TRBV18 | TGTGCCAGCTCACTTGGACTAGCGGGAGAGAATGAGCAGTTCTTC | CASSLGLAGENEQFF
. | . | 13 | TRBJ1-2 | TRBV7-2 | TGTGCCAGCGGGGTAGACAGGATCTATGGCTACACCTTC | CASGVDRIYGYTF
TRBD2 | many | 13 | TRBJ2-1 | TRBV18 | TGTGCCAGCTCAAAGACTAGCGGGAATGAGCAGTTCTTC | CASSKTSGNEQFF
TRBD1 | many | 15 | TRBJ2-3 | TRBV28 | TGTGCCAGCAGTTTAGGGCAGGGGGACACAGATACGCAGTATTTT | CASSLGQGDTDTQYF
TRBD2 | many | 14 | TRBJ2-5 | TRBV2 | TGTGCCAGCAGAATTGGACTAGCGACAGAGACCCAGTACTTC | CASRIGLATETQYF